This is a list of T cell receptor beta chains from one sample in a study of blood T cell repertoires in COVID-19. Sequencing used immunoSEQ multiplex PCR; TCRdb keeps in-frame clones, though not all of them. The sample carries some 120,000 clones, more than 75% recorded once. Input material: peripheral blood. These TCRs come from a man in his 70s with acute or convalescent COVID-19. CDR3s include the opening cysteine and the closing phenylalanine or tryptophan. D genes are given only for firm matches. Clone sizes are given selectively: once, few, many, or a class where the clone is expanded.

D gene | clone size | J gene | V gene | CDR3 protein | CDR3 DNA
TRBD1 | - | TRBJ1-6 | TRBV30 | CAWRRTGQASSPLHF | TGTGCCTGGAGACGGACAGGGCAGGCATCTTCACCCCTCCACTTT
TRBD2 | many | TRBJ2-1 | TRBV7-2 | CASSPGGPINEQFF | TGTGCCAGCAGCCCGGGGGGGCCGATCAATGAGCAGTTCTTC
- | once | TRBJ2-1 | TRBV10-2 | CASSERGGPRGLANEQFF | TGCGCCAGCAGTGAGAGGGGGGGTCCACGGGGATTGGCTAATGAGCAGTTCTTC
TRBD1 | - | TRBJ2-4 | TRBV9 | CASSPLGTGLTKNIQYF | TGTGCCAGCAGCCCCCTGGGGACAGGGCTTACCAAAAACATTCAGTACTTC
TRBD1 | - | TRBJ2-3 | TRBV28 | CASSLPGQFPNTQYF | TGTGCCAGCAGCTTACCGGGACAGTTTCCGAATACGCAGTATTTT
- | - | TRBJ1-1 | TRBV27 | CASRPLPLPNTEAFF | TGTGCCAGCAGACCACTGCCTTTACCGAACACTGAAGCTTTCTTT
TRBD1 | few | TRBJ1-1 | TRBV19 | CASSSIRDRGSWNTEAFF | TGTGCCAGTAGCTCAATCCGGGACAGGGGTTCGTGGAACACTGAAGCTTTCTTT
- | - | TRBJ1-1 | TRBV7-3 | CASATGMNTEAFF | TGTGCCAGCGCGACAGGCATGAACACTGAAGCTTTCTTT
- | - | TRBJ1-4 | TRBV28 | CASSSPHMDRTNEKLFF | TGTGCCAGCAGCTCCCCTCACATGGACAGAACTAATGAAAAACTGTTTTTT
- | - | TRBJ1-4 | TRBV6-5 | CASSSPVTEKLFF | TGTGCCAGCAGTTCCCCGGTCACTGAAAAACTGTTTTTT
- | once | TRBJ2-7 | TRBV19 | CASSILMSGDTNFYEQYF | TGTGCCAGTAGTATACTAATGTCCGGGGACACCAATTTCTACGAGCAGTACTTC
TRBD1 | - | TRBJ1-2 | TRBV19 | CASRTGYRSYGYTF | TGTGCCAGTAGGACAGGGTATCGAAGCTATGGCTACACCTTC
- | - | TRBJ2-7 | TRBV18 | CASSSAGTGNEQYF | TGTGCCAGCTCATCCGCCGGGACTGGAAACGAGCAGTACTTC
- | - | TRBJ2-4 | TRBV12-3/TRBV12-4 | CASSLAVGSIQYF | TGTGCCAGCAGTTTAGCGGTGGGCAGCATTCAGTACTTC
TRBD2 | once | TRBJ2-6 | TRBV5-4 | CASSAGLASHGANVLTF | TGTGCCAGCAGCGCGGGACTAGCTAGCCATGGGGCCAACGTCCTGACTTTC
TRBD1 | - | TRBJ1-1 | TRBV2 | CASSARDRGHSEAFF | TGTGCCAGCAGCGCCAGGGACAGGGGGCATTCTGAAGCTTTCTTT
TRBD1 | - | TRBJ1-5 | TRBV5-1 | CASSLEPSGGYQPQHF | TGCGCCAGCAGCTTGGAGCCCTCAGGGGGCTATCAGCCCCAGCATTTT
- | - | TRBJ2-3 | TRBV5-1 | CASSLEVLTDTQYF | TGCGCCAGCAGTCTAGAGGTGCTCACAGATACGCAGTATTTT
TRBD2 | - | TRBJ2-7 | TRBV30 | CAWVPGIAGRSYEQYF | TGTGCCTGGGTACCCGGGATAGCGGGGAGGTCCTACGAGCAGTACTTC
- | - | TRBJ2-7 | TRBV9 | CASSVDLRESYEQYF | TGTGCCAGCAGCGTCGATTTGAGGGAGTCCTACGAGCAGTACTTC
- | - | TRBJ1-5 | TRBV21-1 | CASSSTPRIQPQHF | TGTGCCAGCAGCTCGACCCCGAGGATCCAGCCCCAGCATTTT
- | - | TRBJ2-2 | TRBV2 | CASTRGTYTGELFF | TGTGCCAGCACGCGGGGGACATACACCGGGGAGCTGTTTTTT
- | - | TRBJ1-3 | TRBV3-1/TRBV3-2 | CASSQRQSSIYF | TGTGCCAGCAGCCAAAGACAGAGTTCCATATATTTT
- | - | TRBJ1-1 | TRBV6-5 | CASSQAQGVTEAFF | TGTGCCAGCAGCCAAGCACAGGGTGTCACTGAAGCTTTCTTT
TRBD2 | - | TRBJ2-3 | TRBV27 | CASTTRTSGSWDTQYF | TGTGCCAGCACCACAAGGACTAGCGGGTCCTGGGATACGCAGTATTTT
TRBD1 | - | TRBJ2-7 | TRBV5-1 | CASASGTAYEQYF | TGCGCCAGCGCTTCCGGGACAGCATACGAGCAGTACTTC
TRBD1 | - | TRBJ2-3 | TRBV5-1 | CASSLVGQGQDTQYF | TGCGCCAGCAGCTTGGTCGGACAGGGACAAGATACGCAGTATTTT
- | - | TRBJ2-7 | TRBV5-1 | CASSLLVGQYYEQYF | TGCGCCAGCAGCTTGTTAGTGGGGCAGTACTACGAGCAGTACTTC
TRBD2 | - | TRBJ2-1 | TRBV6-6 | CASSLAGGFVEQFF | TGTGCCAGCAGCCTAGCGGGGGGGTTCGTTGAGCAGTTCTTC
TRBD1 | - | TRBJ1-2 | TRBV19 | CASSSDRGRFGYTF | TGTGCCAGTAGTAGCGACAGGGGTAGGTTTGGCTACACCTTC
- | - | TRBJ2-7 | TRBV11-3 | CASSFGREQYF | TGTGCCAGCAGCTTTGGGAGGGAGCAGTACTTC
TRBD1 | few | TRBJ1-4 | TRBV25-1 | CASTGTANEKLFF | TGTGCCAGCACCGGGACAGCTAATGAAAAACTGTTTTTT
TRBD2 | - | TRBJ2-1 | TRBV6-4 | CASSPLGGTSGEQFF | TGTGCCAGCAGTCCTCTAGGCGGGACTAGCGGGGAGCAGTTCTTC
TRBD1 | - | TRBJ1-6 | TRBV5-1 | CASSRDSPSPLHF | TGCGCCAGCAGCCGGGACAGTCCCTCACCCCTCCACTTT
- | once | TRBJ2-2 | TRBV19 | CASNPGWNTGELFF | TGTGCCAGTAACCCGGGGTGGAACACCGGGGAGCTGTTTTTT
- | few | TRBJ1-2 | TRBV5-4 | CASSFDRTYGYTF | TGTGCCAGCAGCTTTGACAGGACCTATGGCTACACCTTC
TRBD1 | - | TRBJ1-2 | TRBV19 | CASSMEQGAYGYTF | TGTGCCAGTAGTATGGAACAGGGGGCCTATGGCTACACCTTC
- | - | TRBJ1-1 | TRBV18 | CASSPQRQHSEAFF | TGTGCCAGCTCACCACAGCGACAGCACTCTGAAGCTTTCTTT
- | once | TRBJ2-7 | TRBV3-1/TRBV3-2 | CASSQGPLEQYF | TGTGCCAGCAGCCAAGGGCCCCTCGAGCAGTACTTC
TRBD1 | - | TRBJ1-2 | TRBV19 | CASSISFGQGRDGYTF | TGTGCCAGTAGTATATCCTTCGGACAGGGTAGGGATGGCTACACCTTC
- | - | TRBJ1-3 | TRBV2 | CASKEGPSNTIYF | TGTGCCAGCAAGGAGGGCCCATCAAACACCATATATTTT
- | - | TRBJ1-5 | TRBV28 | CASSLFGTSYSNQPQHF | TGTGCCAGCAGTTTATTCGGGACAAGCTATAGCAATCAGCCCCAGCATTTT
- | - | TRBJ2-3 | TRBV4-2 | CASSQDLASTDTQYF | TGTGCCAGCAGCCAAGATTTGGCTAGCACAGATACGCAGTATTTT
TRBD2 | few | TRBJ2-2 | TRBV5-1 | CASSLSGLIVTGELFF | TGCGCCAGCAGCCTTAGCGGGTTAATAGTCACCGGGGAGCTGTTTTTT
- | - | TRBJ1-2 | TRBV14 | CASSRGLGGYTF | TGTGCCAGCAGCAGGGGATTAGGTGGCTACACCTTC
- | - | TRBJ1-3 | TRBV29-1 | CSVAEGSLYTIYF | TGCAGCGTCGCGGAGGGGTCCCTCTACACCATATATTTT
- | once | TRBJ2-7 | TRBV21-1 | CASSIVYEQYF | TGTGCCAGCAGCATCGTCTACGAGCAGTACTTC
- | - | TRBJ2-5 | TRBV3-1/TRBV3-2 | CASSRGVWETQYF | TGTGCCAGCAGCCGGGGGGTGTGGGAGACCCAGTACTTC
TRBD2 | - | TRBJ2-3 | TRBV5-1 | CASSLDLAGGPGDTQYF | TGCGCCAGCAGCCTGGACTTAGCGGGAGGGCCAGGAGATACGCAGTATTTT
- | - | TRBJ1-6 | TRBV18 | CASLQDPFNSPLHF | TGTGCCAGCCTGCAGGATCCTTTTAATTCACCCCTCCACTTT
- | - | TRBJ1-3 | TRBV6-5 | CASRIQASGNTIYF | TGTGCCAGCAGAATACAGGCCTCTGGAAACACCATATATTTT
TRBD2 | - | TRBJ2-4 | TRBV11-2 | CASTTAGGRLKNIQYF | TGTGCCAGCACCACAGCGGGGGGGCGGCTTAAAAACATTCAGTACTTC
TRBD1 | - | TRBJ1-4 | TRBV5-1 | CASSRNRGKDEKLFF | TGCGCCAGCAGCAGAAACAGGGGGAAGGACGAAAAACTGTTTTTT